Below, 6 T cell receptor beta chains from the same sample are listed, as sequenced in a study of CD8+ T cells in alopecia areata. RNA extraction was followed by reverse transcription into cDNA, which acted as the sequencing template. Using immunoSEQ multiplex PCR, the repertoire was profiled, and TCRdb retains in-frame clones only, with some absent. Counted here are approximately 59,000 clones, approximately 45% occurring once; the ten biggest clones make up about a sixth. The sample here was CD8+ T cells sorted from blood, taken at week 0. The source is a human donor with alopecia areata.

The chain carries TRBV7-4 and TRBJ2-1, with 10 bases that match TRBD2. J gave up 8 bases and V 8 bases, and 15 bases lay outside the gene matches. This CDR3 spans 16 amino acids. Germline V lookup: CDR1 SGHVT, CDR2 SQSDAQ. The CDR3 region is CASSLVEREGMDEQFF. In DNA form, the CDR3 reads TGTGCCAGCTCCCTTGTGGAGCGGGAGGGGATGGATGAGCAGTTCTTC.

This clone came up a few times. The rearrangement links TRBV29-1 to TRBJ2-7; 10 bases align to TRBD1. V was clipped by 6 bases and J by 3 bases; unmatched bases: 5. This CDR3 comprises 13 residues. Germline V gene sequence: CDR1 SQVTM, CDR2 ANQGSEA. The CDR3 region is CSVQGTGVYEQYF. The DNA for the CDR3 is TGCAGCGTCCAAGGGACAGGGGTCTACGAGCAGTACTTC.

This clone was seen a few times. The chain couples TRBV9 to TRBJ2-1; 10 nucleotides agree with TRBD2. The CDR3 runs 15 residues. V shed 0 bases and J 7 bases; nucleotides not matched to a gene: 4. In germline, CDR1 is SGDLS, CDR2 YYNGEE. The CDR3 nucleotides are TGTGCCAGCAGCGTAGTGGGACTAGCGAATAATGAGCAGTTCTTC. Its protein product is CASSVVGLANNEQFF.

The chain uses TRBV30 and TRBJ1-2, with 9 bases aligning to TRBD1. The CDR3 covers 14 residues. V gave up 0 bases and J gave up 7 bases; unmatched junction bases: 6. CDR1 and CDR2 (germline): GTSNPN, SVGIG (reference sequence). This CDR3 reads CAWSVQVTGGGYTF. The CDR3 nucleotides read TGTGCCTGGAGTGTACAGGTGACAGGGGGTGGCTACACCTTC.

The chain couples TRBV30 to TRBJ2-1; 11 bases align to TRBD2. Trimming removed 4 bases from V and 2 bases from J; junction bases left unmatched: 10. This CDR3 is built from 17 residues. Germline V gives CDR1 GTSNPN, CDR2 SVGIG (reference sequence). CDR3 nucleotide sequence: TGTGCCTGGACGACTAGCGGGACGGTGGTACCCTACAATGAGCAGTTCTTC. Translating it yields CAWTTSGTVVPYNEQFF.

V is TRBV2 and J is TRBJ2-1, with 7 nucleotides matching TRBD2. Trimming took 4 bases from V and 8 from J; bases not matched to a gene: 8. The germline gives CDR1 SNHLY, CDR2 FYNNEI. This CDR3 is built from 14 residues. CDR3 protein: CASSVARELDEQFF. The CDR3 coding sequence is TGTGCCAGCAGTGTTGCGCGGGAGTTGGATGAGCAGTTCTTC.